The 8 T cell receptor beta chains below were found in one sample sequenced in a study of shared clonotypes between healthy human individuals. The assay was immunoSEQ multiplex PCR, and TCRdb's table has in-frame clones only and misses some. This table has 550,000 to 800,000 clones, about 74% appearing once. The sample taken for sequencing was memory CD4+ T cells sorted from blood. The subset here: CD45RA-negative fraction. The source is a woman aged 30 to 39 in good health.

This chain joins TRBV16 and TRBJ2-7; 10 nucleotides match TRBD1. V lost 5 bases, J lost 5 bases, and 9 bases stayed unmatched. Germline V gene data show CDR1 as KGHSY and CDR2 as FQNENV. The CDR3 runs to 15 residues. In DNA, the CDR3 is TGTGCCAGCAGCTTAAACCGGGACAGGGGACACGAGCAGTACTTC. This sequence encodes CASSLNRDRGHEQYF. Looking up the rest from reference TRBV16 and TRBJ2-7 gives the full variable domain: GEEVAQTPKHLVRGEGQKAKLYCAPIKGHSYVFWYQQVLKNEFKFLISFQNENVFDETGMPKERFSAKCLPNSPCSLEIQATKLEDSAVYFCASSLNRDRGHEQYFGPGTRLTVT.

The rearrangement joins TRBV18 to TRBJ2-7; 10 positions match TRBD2. J was trimmed by 5 bases and V by 0 bases; bases with no gene match: 7. Germline CDR1 reads KGHSH; CDR2 reads LQKENI. The CDR3 is 16 amino acids. CDR3 residues: CASSPPAAGGPNEQYF. In DNA form, the CDR3 reads TGTGCCAGCTCACCACCCGCAGCGGGAGGGCCGAACGAGCAGTACTTC.

This clone was detected only once. The rearrangement uses TRBV4-1 and TRBJ2-2, with D perhaps matching TRBD1 (6 bases). The CDR3 covers 16 residues. The germline V and J ends were trimmed by 5 bases and 1 base, with 14 bases remaining between them. Germline CDR1 and CDR2: MGHRA and YSYEKL. The DNA of the CDR3 is TGCGCCAGCAGCAGACAAGGGGGATTGAACACCGGGGAGCTGTTTTTT. The encoded protein is CASSRQGGLNTGELFF.

The J gene is TRBJ2-1, the V gene TRBV10-3; the D gene is possibly TRBD2 (6 bases). Germline lookup yields CDR1 ENHRY and CDR2 SYGVKD. There are 12 residues in the CDR3. Trimming pared 10 bases from V and 5 bases from J, leaving 12 bases between. As DNA, the CDR3 is TGTGCCACCTCGGAGGGCCACAATGAGCAGTTCTTC. Translation: CATSEGHNEQFF.

The CDR3 region is CASSATSGSSEQYF. The DNA for the CDR3 is TGTGCCAGCAGCGCGACTAGCGGGAGTAGCGAGCAGTACTTC. The chain recombines TRBV9 with TRBJ2-7; 12 bases map to TRBD2. Germline loops: CDR1 SGDLS, CDR2 YYNGEE. The CDR3 runs 14 residues. The J segment lost 6 bases and the V segment lost 3 bases, leaving 4 bases of the junction unmatched. Complete variable domain (other parts from reference TRBV9 and TRBJ2-7): DSGVTQTPKHLITATGQRVTLRCSPRSGDLSVYWYQQSLDQGLQFLIQYYNGEERAKGNILERFSAQQFPDLHSELNLSSLELGDSALYFCASSATSGSSEQYFGPGTRLTVT.

V is TRBV10-2 and J is TRBJ2-1; 11 bases fit TRBD2. Germline lookup yields CDR1 WSHSY and CDR2 SAAADI. V lost 10 bases and J lost 6; bases outside the gene matches: 11. The CDR3 covers 15 residues. CDR3 DNA: TGCGCCACTTCACTCGGGACTAGCGGCGGCAATGAGCAGTTCTTC. Residues: CATSLGTSGGNEQFF.

This clone was found once. The V and J genes are TRBV19 and TRBJ1-2; 7 bases match TRBD1. The germline gives CDR1 LNHDA, CDR2 SQIVND (reference sequence). Trimming at V came to 0 bases and at J to 0 bases, leaving 4 bases not matched to a gene. The CDR3 sequence is 16 residues long. CDR3 in DNA: TGTGCCAGTAGTATAGAGGGACAGCGACCTAACTATGGCTACACCTTC. Amino acid sequence: CASSIEGQRPNYGYTF.

The chain is built from TRBV28 and TRBJ2-7, with 9 bases that match TRBD1. V lost 10 bases, J lost 3 bases, and 13 bases stayed unmatched. CDR3 size: 15 residues. The V gene's germline CDR1 is MDHEN and CDR2 SYDVKM. In nucleotides, the CDR3 is TGTGCCATCCCCATCCCCGGGACAGGGTACTACGAGCAGTACTTC. It codes for CAIPIPGTGYYEQYF.